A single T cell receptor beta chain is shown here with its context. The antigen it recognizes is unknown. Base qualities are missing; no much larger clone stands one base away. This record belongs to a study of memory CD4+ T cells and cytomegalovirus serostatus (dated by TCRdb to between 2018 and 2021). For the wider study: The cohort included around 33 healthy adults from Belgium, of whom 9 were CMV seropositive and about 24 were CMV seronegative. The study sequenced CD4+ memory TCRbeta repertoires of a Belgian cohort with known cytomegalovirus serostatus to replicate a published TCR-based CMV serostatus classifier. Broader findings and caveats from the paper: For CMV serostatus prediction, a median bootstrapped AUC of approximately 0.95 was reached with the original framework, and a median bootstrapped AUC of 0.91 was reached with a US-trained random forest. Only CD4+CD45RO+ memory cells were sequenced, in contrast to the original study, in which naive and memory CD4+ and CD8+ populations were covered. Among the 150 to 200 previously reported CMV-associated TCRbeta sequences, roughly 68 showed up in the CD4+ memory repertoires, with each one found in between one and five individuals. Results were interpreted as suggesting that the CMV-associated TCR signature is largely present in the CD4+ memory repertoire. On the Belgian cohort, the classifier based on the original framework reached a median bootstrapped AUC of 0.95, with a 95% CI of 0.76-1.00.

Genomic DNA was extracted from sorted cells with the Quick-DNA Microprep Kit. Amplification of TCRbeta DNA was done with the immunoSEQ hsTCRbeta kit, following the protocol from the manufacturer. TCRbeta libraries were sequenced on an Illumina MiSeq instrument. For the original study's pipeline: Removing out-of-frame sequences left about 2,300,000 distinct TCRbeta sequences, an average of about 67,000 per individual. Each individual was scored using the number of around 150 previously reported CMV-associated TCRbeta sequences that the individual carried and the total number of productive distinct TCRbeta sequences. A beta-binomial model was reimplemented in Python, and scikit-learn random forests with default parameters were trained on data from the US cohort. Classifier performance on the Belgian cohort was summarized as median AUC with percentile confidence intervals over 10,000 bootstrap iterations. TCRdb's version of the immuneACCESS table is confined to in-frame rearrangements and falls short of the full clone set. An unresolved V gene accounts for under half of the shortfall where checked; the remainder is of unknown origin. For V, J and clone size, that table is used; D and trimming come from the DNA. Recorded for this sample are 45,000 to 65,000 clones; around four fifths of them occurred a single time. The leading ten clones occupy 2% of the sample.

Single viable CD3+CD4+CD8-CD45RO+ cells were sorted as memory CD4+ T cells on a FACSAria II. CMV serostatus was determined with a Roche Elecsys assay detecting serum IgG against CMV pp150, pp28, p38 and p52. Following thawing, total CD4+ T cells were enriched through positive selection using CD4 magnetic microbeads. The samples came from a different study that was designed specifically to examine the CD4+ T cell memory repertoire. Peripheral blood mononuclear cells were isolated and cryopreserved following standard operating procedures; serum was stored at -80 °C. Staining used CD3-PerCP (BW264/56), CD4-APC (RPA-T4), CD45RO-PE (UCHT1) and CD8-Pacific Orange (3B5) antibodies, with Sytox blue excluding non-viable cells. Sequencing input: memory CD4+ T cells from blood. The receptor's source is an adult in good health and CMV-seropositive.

CDR3 loop: CATSRGEGTRETQYF. The DNA sequence is TGTGCCACCAGCAGAGGGGAGGGTACACGGGAGACCCAGTACTTC. The rearranged segments are TRBV15 and TRBJ2-5, and 7 junctional nucleotides match TRBD2. V is trimmed back by 1 base and J by 5 bases, and the junction contains 7 bases that no gene match accounts for. CDR1 is given as LNHNV and CDR2 as YYDKDF, both from the germline V gene (reference sequence). The CDR3 contains 15 residues, cysteine and phenylalanine counted. Just the 45-base CDR3 DNA is kept, in frame starting at base 1.